The clone carrying this T cell receptor beta chain showed up many times. Its antigen is currently unknown. 5'RACE with constant-segment primers built TCRalpha and TCRbeta cDNA libraries with UMIs. TCRdb itself ran the 5' RACE reads through MiXCR, one entry per CDR3 protein. The table has some 40,000 distinct CDR3 sequences, about 7.3% seen once. This record comes from a study of T-cell memory formation after mild COVID-19. The CDR3 runs 15 residues. Germline loops: CDR1 SGHAT, CDR2 FQNNGV. V gave up 5 bases and J gave up 4 bases, with 16 bases separating them. Broader study findings: Mainly in CM and EM were contracting CD4+ clones; CD8+ were in EMRA.

This TCR came from a young man who had mild COVID-19 (a few samples of this study predate the infection). Cell type and time point are not known. The sequencing input was PBMCs or a T cell subset sorted from them (not recorded which). The chain couples TRBV11-2 to TRBJ2-3, with D possibly TRBD2 on 7 matching bases. The DNA of the CDR3 is TGTGCCAGCAGCCCGCTGGGGGGGGCCTCAGATACGCAGTATTTT. It translates to CASSPLGGASDTQYF.